Listed below are T cell receptor beta chains from one sample, sequenced in a study of blood T cells in healthy people across ages. MiXCR, run by TCRdb on the 5' RACE reads, gives a single entry per CDR3 protein. Found here are some 1,500,000 distinct CDR3 sequences, approximately 43% of them singletons; the top ten hold less than 5%. Material for sequencing was blood. Receptors were obtained from a woman aged 18-29 years in good health. Both conserved end residues are part of each CDR3. The D gene is left open where the match is weak. Size values are once, few and many counts, or a class for expanded clones, and some rows have none.

j_call,v_call,d_call,clone_size,cdr3_nt,cdr3_aa
TRBJ2-1,TRBV27,.,few,TGTGCCAGCAGTTTATACCCGGGGAGCTCCTACAATGAGCAGTTCTTC,CASSLYPGSSYNEQFF
TRBJ2-1,TRBV20-1,TRBD2,.,TGCAGTGCTAGGCACGGGACTAGAGTTGAGCAGTTCTTC,CSARHGTRVEQFF
TRBJ2-7,TRBV7-9,.,.,TGTGCCAGCAGCTTAGGGCCCGACGGAACCTACGAGCAGTACTTC,CASSLGPDGTYEQYF
TRBJ2-1,TRBV28,TRBD1,.,TGTGCCAGCAGTTTAAGTCGGGACAGGGGTCACAATGAGCAGTTCTTC,CASSLSRDRGHNEQFF
TRBJ1-1,TRBV4-1,TRBD1,.,TGCGCCAGCAGCCATTTTCTTAGTTACACGGGACAGCCACAAACTGAAGCTTTCTTT,CASSHFLSYTGQPQTEAFF
TRBJ2-4,TRBV20-1,TRBD1,few,TGCAGTGCTAGAGATATGGACAGGGCTAAAACCCGAAACATTCAGTACTTC,CSARDMDRAKTRNIQYF
TRBJ2-3,TRBV3-1,.,.,TGTGCCAGCAGCCAAGATTCCGGGTACGGGGATACGCAGTATTTT,CASSQDSGYGDTQYF
TRBJ1-1,TRBV4-2,.,.,TGTGCCAGCAGCCAAGGGATTGGGGGGAAAGCTTTCTTT,CASSQGIGGKAFF
TRBJ1-1,TRBV20-1,.,few,TGCAGTGCTAGAGAAGGGCGGGTAAACACTGAAGCTTTCTTT,CSAREGRVNTEAFF
TRBJ1-5,TRBV5-1,.,.,TGCGCCAGCAGCCCGGACACGGCCAGCAATCAGCCCCAGCATTTT,CASSPDTASNQPQHF
TRBJ1-2,TRBV11-2,.,.,TGTGCCAGCAGCCTATGGGGGGTCGACTATGGCTACACCTTC,CASSLWGVDYGYTF
TRBJ2-7,TRBV20-1,.,few,TGCAGTGCCGGGAAGGGGTCCCCCTACGAGCAGTACTTC,CSAGKGSPYEQYF
TRBJ1-1,TRBV7-9,.,many,TGTGCCAGCAGCCTCGGGCTAGGTAACACTGAAGCTTTCTTT,CASSLGLGNTEAFF
TRBJ2-7,TRBV29-1,TRBD2,.,TGCAGCGTTGAAGAGGTTAAGACTAGCGGGAGTTACGAGCAGTACTTC,CSVEEVKTSGSYEQYF
TRBJ2-3,TRBV28,TRBD2,few,TGTGCCAGCAGTTCGGGACTAGCGGGAATAGATACGCAGTATTTT,CASSSGLAGIDTQYF
TRBJ2-7,TRBV12-3/TRBV12-4,TRBD1,.,TGTGCCAGCAGTCGGACAGGGTCCGGGTCCTACGAGCAGTACTTC,CASSRTGSGSYEQYF
TRBJ1-1,TRBV5-6,.,.,TGTGCCAGCAGCTGGGCGGGGCTCGCTGAAGCTTTCTTT,CASSWAGLAEAFF
TRBJ1-2,TRBV11-2,.,few,TGTGCCAGCAGCTTAGATCACACGGCATCCTATGGCTACACCTTC,CASSLDHTASYGYTF
TRBJ1-1,TRBV4-1,.,many,TGTGCCAGCAGCCAAGGAGGGTTGGGGACTGAAGCTTTCTTT,CASSQGGLGTEAFF
TRBJ1-6,TRBV28,.,few,TGTGCCAGCAGTATAACAGGGAGCCTTAATTCACCCCTCCACTTT,CASSITGSLNSPLHF
TRBJ1-4,TRBV30,TRBD1,few,TGTGCCTGGCGAAATTCCGGGACAGGGAACCGCGCGGGTTTTGAAAAACTGTTTTTT,CAWRNSGTGNRAGFEKLFF
TRBJ2-7,TRBV6-1,.,.,TGTGCCAGCAGTGAACAGATCGTCTCCTACGAGCAGTACTTC,CASSEQIVSYEQYF
TRBJ2-3,TRBV10-3,.,many,TGTGCCATCAGCAATCTAGCTTCTCGTACAGATACGCAGTATTTT,CAISNLASRTDTQYF